The rows below give T cell receptor beta chains drawn from one sample of a study of blood T cell repertoires in COVID-19. Profiled with immunoSEQ multiplex PCR; TCRdb holds only in-frame clones, not every one. The sample yields 80,000 to 130,000 clones, 80% to 90% seen once. Sequenced sample: PBMCs or T cells enriched from blood (not recorded which). Receptor source: a woman aged 45-59 years who had recovered from COVID-19. Both conserved end residues are part of each CDR3. The order of the fields is V gene, J gene, D gene, clone size, CDR3 protein, CDR3 DNA. D genes are given only for firm matches. Clone size, where shown, is once, few, many, or a class for clones that have expanded.

TRBV5-4	TRBJ2-5	NA	NA	CASSAPMAGKETQYF	TGTGCCAGCAGCGCCCCCATGGCGGGGAAAGAGACCCAGTACTTC
TRBV14	TRBJ1-4	NA	NA	CASSQGTRGSNEKLFF	TGTGCCAGCAGCCAAGGGACCAGGGGTTCTAATGAAAAACTGTTTTTT
TRBV10-2	TRBJ2-2	NA	NA	CASRTGTNTGELFF	TGCGCCAGCAGGACGGGAACGAACACCGGGGAGCTGTTTTTT
TRBV10-3	TRBJ2-7	NA	once	CAISRRQDTYEQYF	TGTGCCATCAGCCGACGGCAGGATACCTACGAGCAGTACTTC
TRBV5-5	TRBJ2-7	TRBD2	NA	CASVVGAGLAYEQYF	TGTGCCAGCGTTGTCGGCGCCGGACTAGCATACGAGCAGTACTTC
TRBV5-1	TRBJ2-2	TRBD2	NA	CASSAAGLAGGTGELFF	TGCGCCAGCAGCGCCGCAGGACTAGCGGGGGGCACCGGGGAGCTGTTTTTT
TRBV5-8	TRBJ2-1	NA	NA	CASSLEGQSYNEQFF	TGTGCCAGCAGCTTGGAAGGACAGTCCTACAATGAGCAGTTCTTC
TRBV3-1/TRBV3-2	TRBJ1-6	TRBD1	NA	CASSPRDRVTNSPLHF	TGTGCCAGCAGTCCCCGGGACAGGGTTACGAATTCACCCCTCCACTTT
TRBV19	TRBJ1-6	NA	NA	CASSIPGLYSPLHF	TGTGCCAGTAGTATACCGGGACTGTACTCACCCCTCCACTTT
TRBV15	TRBJ2-7	NA	NA	CATKGGLSYEQYF	TGTGCCACCAAGGGCGGGCTCTCCTACGAGCAGTACTTC
TRBV12-3/TRBV12-4	TRBJ1-1	NA	medium-sized	CASSLGQAAFF	TGTGCCAGCAGTTTAGGACAGGCGGCTTTCTTT
TRBV6-1	TRBJ2-1	NA	NA	CASSEAKGPRAGWHHEQFF	TGTGCCAGCAGTGAAGCTAAAGGGCCGAGGGCAGGCTGGCACCATGAGCAGTTCTTC
TRBV5-5	TRBJ1-4	NA	NA	CASSTKPGMTNEKLFF	TGTGCCAGCAGCACAAAGCCGGGGATGACTAATGAAAAACTGTTTTTT
TRBV5-6	TRBJ2-5	NA	NA	CASSSVNPGSWETQYF	TGTGCCAGCAGCTCTGTTAATCCGGGGAGTTGGGAGACCCAGTACTTC
TRBV14	TRBJ2-7	NA	NA	CASSQDRWDTMVGYEQYF	TGTGCCAGCAGCCAAGACAGGTGGGACACCATGGTGGGTTACGAGCAGTACTTC